A single sample gave rise to the 27 T cell receptor beta chains below, sequenced in a study of vaccination effects on CD4 cells after COVID-19. The repertoire was sequenced with immunoSEQ multiplex PCR; TCRdb's copy has only in-frame clones and lacks some. The sample consists of more than 15,000 clones, around 70% of them appearing once. Before sequencing, viral peptide pools were used by the ViraFEST assay to expand antigen-specific CD4+ T cells. Isolation of CD4+ T cells took place after approximately 10 days of culture. Of the BNT162b2 and mRNA-1273 vaccines, participants received two doses of one or the other. Their specific antigens are unknown. The sequenced sample was CD4+ T cells from PBMCs cultured with SARS-CoV-2 spike peptides, obtained after COVID-19 vaccination. These receptors came from a human donor who received a COVID-19 vaccine.

This chain joins TRBV27 and TRBJ2-7; 10 nucleotides line up with TRBD2. CDR1 MNHEY and CDR2 SMNVEV come from the germline V gene (reference sequence). CDR3 size: 17 residues. V shed 8 bases, J shed 1 base, and the junction held 14 bases outside the gene matches. This CDR3 reads CASGASPLAGASYEQYF. CDR3 coding DNA: TGTGCCAGCGGGGCTAGCCCGCTAGCGGGGGCGTCCTACGAGCAGTACTTC.

This chain links TRBV30 with TRBJ1-2; D is unclear. Germline values: CDR1 GTSNPN, CDR2 SVGIG (reference sequence). With 1 base removed from V and 2 bases from J, the gap between germline ends came to 11 bases. The CDR3 consists of 14 residues. CDR3: CAWSALPDNYGYTF. The CDR3 DNA is TGTGCCTGGAGTGCCCTCCCCGACAACTATGGCTACACCTTC.

A word on this clone: A read error may produce the germline difference seen at one junction end. The CDR3: CASSSPRTGNHTETFF. The CDR3 nucleotides read TGTGCCAGCAGCTCACCACGGACCGGGAATCACACTGAAACTTTCTTT. V and J are TRBV3-1 (or the pseudogene TRBV3-2) and TRBJ1-1, with D unresolved. Per the germline V gene, CDR1 is LGHDT and CDR2 is YNNKEL (reference sequence). CDR3 length equals 16 residues.

This clone was seen a few times. The rearrangement uses TRBV29-1 and TRBJ2-3; D might be TRBD1 or TRBD2, each matching 6 bases. The germline V and J ends were trimmed by 3 bases and 6 bases, with 13 bases remaining between them. CDR3 size: 13 residues. Germline assignment: CDR1 SQVTM and CDR2 ANQGSEA. The CDR3: CSVDLLGGDTQYF. The CDR3 DNA sequence: TGCAGCGTTGATCTGCTAGGGGGGGATACGCAGTATTTT.

The chain links TRBV3-1 (or the pseudogene TRBV3-2) to TRBJ2-5; 9 nucleotides agree with TRBD2. The junction had 12 bases not matched to a gene; V was cut back by 8 bases and J by 5 bases. Looked up from germline, CDR1 is LGHDT and CDR2 is YNNKEL (reference sequence). The CDR3 is 15 residues long. CDR3 residues: CASATAGGLGETQYF. The CDR3 DNA follows: TGTGCCAGCGCAACAGCGGGGGGCCTCGGGGAGACCCAGTACTTC.

The chain combines TRBV19 with TRBJ1-5; unclear D gene. The V and J ends lost 5 bases and 5 bases respectively, with 10 bases between them. This CDR3 is 13 amino acids long. CDR1 and CDR2 (germline): LNHDA, SQIVND (reference sequence). The CDR3 reads CASSLSADQPQHF. CDR3 bases: TGTGCCAGTAGTTTATCCGCAGATCAGCCCCAGCATTTT.

This chain uses TRBV7-2 with TRBJ2-1; TRBD2 is a possible D gene (6 bases). V was clipped by 5 bases and J by 4 bases, with 12 bases between them. The V gene's germline CDR1 is SGHTA and CDR2 FQGNSA. This CDR3 has 14 residues. CDR3: CASSPSVGYNEQFF. The CDR3 DNA reads TGTGCCAGCAGCCCTAGCGTCGGGTACAATGAGCAGTTCTTC.

The chain combines TRBV12-2 with TRBJ2-7. TRBV12-2 is a pseudogene. The CDR3 length is 15 residues. The CDR3 bases are TGTGCAGGGATGGGTGGGGACCCGACCTCCTACGAGCAGTACTTC. This encodes CAGMGGDPTSYEQYF.

V gene TRBV6-4 combines with J gene TRBJ1-2; no clear D gene. V shed 5 bases and J shed 4 bases, with 11 bases lying between them. Germline V gene lookup returns CDR1 MRHNA and CDR2 SNTAGT. The CDR3 consists of 13 residues. The DNA for the CDR3 is TGTGCCAGCAGTCGTGGGAGTTTCTATGGCTACACCTTC. This translates into CASSRGSFYGYTF.

The chain links TRBV3-1 (or the pseudogene TRBV3-2) to TRBJ2-1, with D tentatively TRBD2 (6 bases). V lost 4 bases to trimming and J lost 9 bases, with 16 bases between them. Germline CDR1 reads LGHDT; CDR2 reads YNNKEL (reference sequence). CDR3 size: 14 residues. This chain's CDR3 is CASSPTGSRGEQFF. The CDR3 bases are TGTGCCAGCAGCCCTACCGGGAGTCGAGGTGAGCAGTTCTTC.

The chain carries TRBV4-1 and TRBJ2-7; 7 bases line up with TRBD1. V shed 1 base and J 3 bases; nucleotides not matched to a gene: 9. The germline V gene has CDR1 MGHRA and CDR2 YSYEKL. The CDR3 is made up of 16 amino acids. The CDR3 loop is CASSQGGNRGLYEQYF. The DNA of the CDR3 is TGCGCCAGCAGCCAAGGTGGCAACAGGGGCCTCTACGAGCAGTACTTC.

This clone was recorded a few times. The rearrangement links TRBV6-2 or TRBV6-3 to TRBJ1-3; D call uncertain. The CDR3 is 15 residues long. Germline V gene sequence: CDR1 MNHEY, CDR2 SVGEGT. V lost 6 bases and J 0 bases, leaving 12 bases between the germline ends. The CDR3 loop reads CASSRLGYSGNTIYF. CDR3 coding DNA: TGTGCCAGCAGCCGACTAGGCTACTCTGGAAACACCATATATTTT.

V is TRBV7-9 and J is TRBJ2-7; D gene ambiguous. Germline V CDR1 and CDR2: SEHNR, FQNEAQ (reference sequence). V gave up 5 bases and J gave up 3 bases, with 8 bases separating them. This CDR3 is 12 amino acids long. CDR3 sequence: CASSHTLYEQYF. The CDR3 bases are TGTGCCAGCAGCCACACCCTCTACGAGCAGTACTTC.

The chain is built from TRBV18 and TRBJ2-7; D unclear. The germline V gene has CDR1 KGHSH and CDR2 LQKENI. This CDR3 has 15 amino acids. Trimming removed 3 bases from V and 2 bases from J, with 14 bases in between. This chain's CDR3 is CASSPRAPAPYEQYF. CDR3 in DNA: TGTGCCAGCTCACCTAGGGCCCCGGCCCCCTACGAGCAGTACTTC.

The chain couples TRBV19 to TRBJ1-1, with D tentatively TRBD1 (5 bases). Trimming took 7 bases from V and 2 from J, leaving 17 bases between them. The CDR3 totals 15 residues. The germline CDR1 and CDR2 sequences are LNHDA and SQIVND (reference sequence). CDR3 region: CASKGSQGGNTEAFF. CDR3 nucleotide sequence: TGTGCCAGTAAGGGGAGCCAGGGAGGAAACACTGAAGCTTTCTTT.

The chain recombines TRBV30 with TRBJ1-1; D gene uncertain. This CDR3 contains 13 residues. The germline V gene encodes CDR1 GTSNPN and CDR2 SVGIG (reference sequence). V was pared by 0 bases and J by 0 bases, with 5 bases between. This chain's CDR3 is CAWSVNLNTEAFF. CDR3 in DNA: TGTGCCTGGAGTGTAAACCTGAACACTGAAGCTTTCTTT.

The sample holds one count of this clone. The chain carries TRBV7-8 and TRBJ1-2; 7 bases are a match to TRBD1. The CDR3 covers 14 residues. The J segment lost 6 bases and the V segment lost 2 bases, leaving 6 bases of the junction unmatched. CDR1 and CDR2 from the germline V gene are SGHVS and FQNEAQ. The CDR3 bases are TGTGCCAGCAGCTTAACAAGACAGGGTGATGGCTACACCTTC. This encodes CASSLTRQGDGYTF.

The chain has TRBV7-8 and TRBJ2-2, with 11 bases lining up with TRBD1. The V gene end was trimmed by 2 bases and the J gene end by 7 bases; junction bases not matched to a gene: 9. Germline CDR1 SGHVS, CDR2 FQNEAQ. The CDR3 spans 17 residues. CDR3 region: CASSLFGQGARIGELFF. CDR3 bases: TGTGCCAGCAGCTTATTCGGACAGGGGGCGCGGATCGGGGAGCTGTTTTTT.

The genes are TRBV4-1 and TRBJ1-2; TRBD1 might be the D (6 bases). V was trimmed by 1 base and J by 8 bases, leaving 17 bases between them. CDR1 and CDR2 (germline): MGHRA, YSYEKL. The CDR3 length is 15 residues. The CDR3, as DNA: TGCGCCAGCAGCCAAGGTTCGGCAGGGGCAAGAGGCTACACCTTC. Protein: CASSQGSAGARGYTF.

V gene TRBV24-1 combines with J gene TRBJ1-1; 8 bases match TRBD1. From germline, CDR1 is KGHDR and CDR2 SFDVKD. J was trimmed by 3 bases and V by 3 bases; bases with no gene match: 5. The CDR3 spans 15 residues. CDR3 DNA sequence: TGTGCCACCAGTGATCCCACAGGGGGGGACACTGAAGCTTTCTTT. Translating it yields CATSDPTGGDTEAFF.

CDR3 DNA sequence: TGCGCCAGCAGCTTGGGGATAGCGGGGAGCACAGATACGCAGTATTTT. Translating gives CASSLGIAGSTDTQYF. The chain combines TRBV5-1 with TRBJ2-3; 8 nucleotides agree with TRBD2. V was pared by 0 bases and J by 0 bases, with 3 bases of the junction left unmatched. CDR3 length: 16 amino acids. Per the germline V gene, CDR1 is SGHRS and CDR2 is YFSETQ.

The sample holds a few counts of this clone. The genes are TRBV28 and TRBJ1-1; the D gene is possibly TRBD1 (6 bases). The CDR3 spans 15 residues. The V end was cut by 3 bases, the J end by 1 base, with 12 bases between. Germline CDR1 is MDHEN and CDR2 is SYDVKM. The CDR3 sequence is CASSLNTGRNTEAFF. Written as DNA, the CDR3 is TGTGCCAGCAGTTTGAATACAGGGAGGAACACTGAAGCTTTCTTT.

The gene calls are TRBV3-1 (or the pseudogene TRBV3-2) and TRBJ1-6; no clear D gene. The germline gives CDR1 LGHDT, CDR2 YNNKEL (reference sequence). The germline V and J ends were trimmed by 8 bases and 1 base, with 6 bases remaining between them. This CDR3 has 13 amino acids. The CDR3 nucleotides are TGTGCCAGCGGGAGTTCCTATAATTCACCCCTCCACTTT. This gives the protein CASGSSYNSPLHF.

By its share, this clone is medium-sized. For the CDR3, the DNA is TGTGCCAGCTCCCCCGGGACTAGCGGATTCACAGATACGCAGTATTTT. Translation gives CASSPGTSGFTDTQYF. This chain links TRBV18 with TRBJ2-3, with 11 nucleotides matching TRBD2. There are 16 residues in the CDR3. The germline gives CDR1 KGHSH, CDR2 LQKENI. The trim removed 6 bases at V and 2 bases at J, leaving 7 bases unmatched. Using reference TRBV18 and TRBJ2-3 for the parts outside the CDR3, the full variable domain is NAGVMQNPRHLVRRRGQEARLRCSPMKGHSHVYWYRQLPEEGLKFMVYLQKENIIDESGMPKERFSAEFPKEGPSILRIQQVVRGDSAAYFCASSPGTSGFTDTQYFGPGTRLTVL.

This chain links TRBV4-3 with TRBJ2-5, with 12 bases that match TRBD1. Per germline, CDR1 LGHNA and CDR2 YSLEER. The CDR3 length is 18 residues. V was pared by 0 bases and J by 4 bases, with 9 bases of the junction left unmatched. This CDR3 reads CASSQDRAGTGGRETQYF. The CDR3 nucleotides are TGCGCCAGCAGCCAAGATAGGGCCGGGACAGGGGGCCGAGAGACCCAGTACTTC.

V usage is TRBV21-1 and J usage is TRBJ2-1. TRBV21-1 is marked as a pseudogene. The CDR3 runs to 15 residues. The CDR3: CASSNKAALQHEQFF. The CDR3 DNA follows: TGTGCCAGCAGCAATAAGGCGGCCCTACAGCATGAGCAGTTCTTC.

The rearrangement joins TRBV6-5 to TRBJ2-1; possibly TRBD2 for D (6 bases). Per germline, CDR1 MNHEY and CDR2 SVGAGI. This CDR3 has 12 amino acids. The V end was cut by 6 bases, the J end by 15 bases, with 18 bases between. The CDR3 loop reads CASSNRDFRGFF. CDR3 sequence (DNA): TGTGCCAGCAGCAACCGGGACTTCAGAGGGTTCTTC.